The text below deals with one T cell receptor (beta chain). This specimen comes from a study of shared T cell receptors in the human thymus. Only in-frame clones appear in the TCRdb table, and some are missing; sequencing was by immunoSEQ multiplex PCR. The sample consists of a few hundred thousand clones, around 93% of them appearing once. The clonotype originates from a human donor. The material sequenced was thymocytes.

DNA for the CDR3: TGTGCCACCAAAGTTCGGGCGTGGGGGGAGTCGGGCAATGAGCAGTTCTTC. Encoded protein: CATKVRAWGESGNEQFF. The chain carries TRBV5-6 and TRBJ2-1; D may be TRBD2 (6 bases). The V gene lost 9 bases and the J gene lost 6 bases, with 28 bases spanning the gap. CDR3 length: 17 residues. The germline V gene encodes CDR1 SGHDT and CDR2 YYEEEE.